This T cell receptor (beta chain) was sequenced during a study of blood T cells in healthy people across ages. The use of a sample-barcoded 5' primer and a J-beta primer mix characterized a second PCR of roughly 6 to 11 cycles. TCRdb re-called the 5' RACE reads through MiXCR, storing one row per CDR3 protein. The sample shows hundreds of thousands of distinct CDR3 sequences, 25% to 35% of them seen only once. This clonotype has at least ten counts. With 0 bases removed from V and 5 bases from J, the gap between germline ends came to 17 bases. Germline CDR1 is SGDLS and CDR2 is YYNGEE. This CDR3 comprises 16 residues.

V and J are TRBV9 and TRBJ2-5, with D possibly TRBD1 on 6 matching bases. Specimen: blood. The receptor comes from a woman older than 75 in good health. The CDR3 DNA is TGTGCCAGCAGCGTAGCCGGGACCCAGGGGCCGGAGACCCAGTACTTC. Translating it yields CASSVAGTQGPETQYF.